This T cell receptor (beta chain) was retrieved from a study of post-analysis software for immune sequencing data. General study points: A significant reduction in normalized Chao1 diversity was observed in multiple sclerosis patients versus controls. In patients, TRBV5-6, TRBV5-1 and TRBV20-1 belonged to roughly 5 TRBV segments found more frequently than in controls.

Incorporated into the TCR beta cDNA libraries were unique molecular identifiers, which served to reduce PCR and sequencing biases. TCRdb re-derived calls from the PCR reads in MiXCR, one entry per CDR3 protein. Of hundreds of thousands of distinct CDR3 sequences detected, about 32% appear once; the ten largest clones hold more than 0.55%. A remark on this clonotype: As yet, its antigen is unknown.

This CDR3 has 16 residues. The ends lost 3 bases at V and 4 bases at J; junction bases unmatched: 6. Germline V CDR1 and CDR2: KGHDR, SFDVKD. The clonotype comes from a girl aged 10 to 17 with multiple sclerosis. This chain uses TRBV24-1 with TRBJ2-2, with TRBD1 matching 8 bases. Sample: blood. This CDR3 is CATSDPDRGSTGELFF. CDR3 sequence (DNA): TGTGCCACCAGTGATCCAGACAGGGGTTCCACCGGGGAGCTGTTTTTT.